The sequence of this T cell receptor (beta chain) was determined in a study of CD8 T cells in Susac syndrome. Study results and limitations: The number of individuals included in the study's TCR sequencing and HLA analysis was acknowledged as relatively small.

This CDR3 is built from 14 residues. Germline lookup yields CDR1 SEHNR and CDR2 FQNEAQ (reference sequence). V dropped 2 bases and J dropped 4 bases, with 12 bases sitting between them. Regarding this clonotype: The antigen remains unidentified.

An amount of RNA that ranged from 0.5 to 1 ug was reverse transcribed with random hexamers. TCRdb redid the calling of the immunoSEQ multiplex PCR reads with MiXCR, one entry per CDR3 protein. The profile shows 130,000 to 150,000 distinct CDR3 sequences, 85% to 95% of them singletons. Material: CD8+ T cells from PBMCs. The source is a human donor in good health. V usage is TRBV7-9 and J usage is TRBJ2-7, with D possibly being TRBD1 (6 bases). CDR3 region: CASSLPRGNYEQYF. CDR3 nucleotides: TGTGCCAGCAGCTTACCCAGGGGTAATTACGAGCAGTACTTC.